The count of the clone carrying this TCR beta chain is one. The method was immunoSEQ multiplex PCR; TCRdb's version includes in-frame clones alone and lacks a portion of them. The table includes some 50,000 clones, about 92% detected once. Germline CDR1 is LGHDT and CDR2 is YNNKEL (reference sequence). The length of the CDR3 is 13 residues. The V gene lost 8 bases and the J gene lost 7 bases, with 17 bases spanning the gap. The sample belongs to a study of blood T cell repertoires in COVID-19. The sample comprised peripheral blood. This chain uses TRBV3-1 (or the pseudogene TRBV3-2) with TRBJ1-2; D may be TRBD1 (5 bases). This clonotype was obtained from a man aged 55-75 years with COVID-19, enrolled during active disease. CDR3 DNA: TGTGCCAGCCGTGGGGCAGTTATGAGTGGCTACACCTTC. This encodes CASRGAVMSGYTF.